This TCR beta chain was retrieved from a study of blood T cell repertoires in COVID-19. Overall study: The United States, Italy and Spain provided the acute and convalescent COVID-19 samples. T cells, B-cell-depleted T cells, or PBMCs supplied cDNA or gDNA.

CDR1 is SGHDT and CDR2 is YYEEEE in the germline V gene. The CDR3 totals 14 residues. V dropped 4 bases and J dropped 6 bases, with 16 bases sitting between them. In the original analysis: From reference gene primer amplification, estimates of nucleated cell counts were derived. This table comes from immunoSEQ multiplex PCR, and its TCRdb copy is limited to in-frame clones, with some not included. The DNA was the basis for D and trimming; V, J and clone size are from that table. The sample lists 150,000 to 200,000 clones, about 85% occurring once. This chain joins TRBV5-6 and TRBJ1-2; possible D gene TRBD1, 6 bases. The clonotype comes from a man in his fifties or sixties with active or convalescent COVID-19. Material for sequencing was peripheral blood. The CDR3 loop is CASSPRRGGHGYTF. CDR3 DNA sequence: TGTGCCAGCAGCCCCCGCCGAGGGGGTCATGGCTACACCTTC.